This TCR beta chain appears in the sequencing data of a study of technical replicates of blood from several donors. The CDR3 length is 14 residues. Germline CDR1 reads MDHEN; CDR2 reads SYDVKM. V was pared by 2 bases and J by 7 bases, with 14 bases between. Generated by immunoSEQ multiplex PCR, the TCRdb table keeps only in-frame clones and is missing some. This table has about 84,000 clones, 97% appearing once. The source is a human donor in good health. Sequencing input: T cells isolated from PBMCs. V usage is TRBV28 and J usage is TRBJ1-2; maybe TRBD1 (5 bases). The CDR3: CASSLGAESRGYTF. The DNA of the CDR3 is TGTGCCAGCAGTTTAGGGGCAGAATCGCGTGGCTACACCTTC.